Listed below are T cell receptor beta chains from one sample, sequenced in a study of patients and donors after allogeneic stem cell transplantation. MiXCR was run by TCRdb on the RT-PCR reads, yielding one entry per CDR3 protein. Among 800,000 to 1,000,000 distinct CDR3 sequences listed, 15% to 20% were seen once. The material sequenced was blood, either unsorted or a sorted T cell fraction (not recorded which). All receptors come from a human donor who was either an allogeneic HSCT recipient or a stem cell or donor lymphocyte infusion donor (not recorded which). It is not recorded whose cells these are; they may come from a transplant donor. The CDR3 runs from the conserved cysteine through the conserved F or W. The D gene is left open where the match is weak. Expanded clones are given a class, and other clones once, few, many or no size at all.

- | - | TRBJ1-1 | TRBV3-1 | CANSQDLGGWGSEAFF | TGTGCCAACAGCCAAGATCTGGGGGGTTGGGGTTCTGAAGCTTTCTTT
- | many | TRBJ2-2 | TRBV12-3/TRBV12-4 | CASSITGELFF | TGTGCCAGCAGCATCACCGGGGAGCTGTTTTTT
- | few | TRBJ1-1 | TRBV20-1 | CSAKKGVYTEAFF | TGCAGTGCTAAAAAGGGGGTGTACACTGAAGCTTTCTTT
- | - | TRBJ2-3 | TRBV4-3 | CASSQDIADTQYF | TGCGCCAGCAGCCAAGATATCGCAGATACGCAGTATTTT
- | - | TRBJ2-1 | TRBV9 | CASSADGGANEQFF | TGTGCCAGCAGCGCCGATGGCGGGGCCAATGAGCAGTTCTTC
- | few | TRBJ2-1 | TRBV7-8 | CASSLGLTGQFF | TGTGCCAGCAGCTTAGGCTTGACAGGGCAGTTCTTC
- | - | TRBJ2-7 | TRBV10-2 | CASSDGFYEQYF | TGCGCCAGCAGTGATGGGTTCTACGAGCAGTACTTC
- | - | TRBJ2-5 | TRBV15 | CATSRELKGAETQYF | TGTGCCACCAGCAGGGAACTAAAAGGGGCAGAGACCCAGTACTTC
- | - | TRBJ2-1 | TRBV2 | CASSPSLGAEQFF | TGTGCCAGCAGCCCATCCTTGGGGGCTGAGCAGTTCTTC
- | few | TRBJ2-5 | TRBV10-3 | CAISEDVGRQETQYF | TGTGCCATCAGTGAAGACGTTGGGAGACAAGAGACCCAGTACTTC
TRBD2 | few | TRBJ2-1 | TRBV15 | CATSRGASGGKSSYNEQFF | TGTGCCACCAGCAGAGGGGCTAGCGGGGGGAAGAGCTCCTACAATGAGCAGTTCTTC
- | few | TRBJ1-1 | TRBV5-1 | CASSTQGRHTEAFF | TGCGCCAGCAGCACCCAGGGGAGGCACACTGAAGCTTTCTTT
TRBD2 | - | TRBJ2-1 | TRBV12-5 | CASGLSSGTSIEQFF | TGTGCTAGTGGTTTATCCTCCGGGACTAGCATTGAGCAGTTCTTC
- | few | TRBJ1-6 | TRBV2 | CASSGSVGLGNSPLHF | TGTGCCAGCAGTGGAAGCGTAGGGCTGGGGAATTCACCCCTCCACTTT
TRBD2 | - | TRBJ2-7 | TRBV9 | CASSVGLRENEQYF | TGTGCCAGCAGCGTAGGTCTGCGGGAGAACGAGCAGTACTTC
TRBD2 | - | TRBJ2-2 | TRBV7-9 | CASSYGLAGDRTGELFF | TGTGCCAGCAGCTACGGACTAGCGGGAGATCGCACCGGGGAGCTGTTTTTT
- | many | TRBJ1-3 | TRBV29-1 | CSVGLLSGNTIYF | TGCAGCGTTGGATTGCTTTCTGGAAACACCATATATTTT
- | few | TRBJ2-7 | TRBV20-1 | CSADIGGSYEQYF | TGCAGTGCAGATATAGGGGGATCCTACGAGCAGTACTTC
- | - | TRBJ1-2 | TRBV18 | CASSVKNQGNYGYTF | TGTGCCAGCTCAGTAAAGAACCAGGGGAACTATGGCTACACCTTC
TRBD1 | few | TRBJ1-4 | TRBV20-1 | CSPIQGEKLFF | TGCAGTCCCATACAGGGGGAAAAACTGTTTTTT
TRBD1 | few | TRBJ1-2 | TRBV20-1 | CSASDLTGDYGYTF | TGCAGTGCTAGTGATCTGACAGGGGATTATGGCTACACCTTC
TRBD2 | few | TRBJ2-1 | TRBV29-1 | CSAGRMAGAPRNEQFF | TGCAGCGCCGGTCGGATGGCGGGAGCCCCTCGGAATGAGCAGTTCTTC
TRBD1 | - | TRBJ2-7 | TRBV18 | CASSPRRQGIAYEQYF | TGTGCCAGCTCACCGAGGAGACAGGGGATTGCCTACGAGCAGTACTTC
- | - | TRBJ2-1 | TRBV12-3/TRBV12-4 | CASSRVGASYYNEQFF | TGTGCCAGCAGTCGGGTGGGGGCCTCCTACTACAATGAGCAGTTCTTC
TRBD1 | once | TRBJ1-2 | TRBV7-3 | CASSQIPTGEGYTF | TGTGCCAGCAGCCAAATACCGACAGGGGAGGGCTACACCTTC
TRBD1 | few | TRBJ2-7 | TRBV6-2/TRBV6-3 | CASTIQGVYEQYF | TGTGCCAGCACCATACAGGGGGTCTACGAGCAGTACTTC
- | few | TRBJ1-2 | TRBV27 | CASSFRGSYGYTF | TGTGCCAGCAGTTTTCGGGGGTCATATGGCTACACCTTC
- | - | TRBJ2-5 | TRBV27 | CASSPDILGETQYF | TGTGCCAGCAGTCCGGACATCTTGGGAGAGACCCAGTACTTC
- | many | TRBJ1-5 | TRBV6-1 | CASSRGKDQPQHF | TGTGCCAGCAGTAGGGGCAAGGACCAGCCCCAGCATTTT
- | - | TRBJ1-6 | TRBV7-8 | CASSFLRDSPLHF | TGTGCCAGCAGCTTCCTCAGGGATTCACCCCTCCACTTT
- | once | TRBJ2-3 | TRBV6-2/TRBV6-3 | CATRTGGPGTDTQYF | TGTGCCACCCGAACGGGGGGCCCTGGGACAGATACGCAGTATTTT
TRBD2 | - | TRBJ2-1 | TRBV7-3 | CASSPPRGLAGTSNEQFF | TGTGCCAGCAGCCCCCCCCGGGGACTAGCGGGAACGAGCAATGAGCAGTTCTTC
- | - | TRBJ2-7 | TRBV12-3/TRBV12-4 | CASRVDGPYEQYF | TGTGCCAGCAGGGTGGACGGACCCTACGAGCAGTACTTC
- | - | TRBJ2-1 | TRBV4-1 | CASSQRKATEQFF | TGCGCCAGCAGCCAAAGAAAGGCTACGGAGCAGTTCTTC
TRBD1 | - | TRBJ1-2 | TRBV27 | CASSLSVNRQGNGYTF | TGTGCCAGCAGTTTAAGTGTAAACAGACAGGGGAATGGCTACACCTTC
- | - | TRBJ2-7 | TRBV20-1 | CSALRKGTSYEQYF | TGCAGTGCTCTCCGAAAGGGGACTTCCTACGAGCAGTACTTC
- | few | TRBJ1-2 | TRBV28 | CASSLWTGNTYGYTF | TGTGCCAGCAGTTTATGGACAGGCAACACCTATGGCTACACCTTC
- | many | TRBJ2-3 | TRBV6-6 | CASSPEGDTQYF | TGTGCCAGCAGTCCGGAGGGAGATACGCAGTATTTT
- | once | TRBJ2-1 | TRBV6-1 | CASSPPGRGAYNEQFF | TGTGCCAGCAGTCCCCCGGGACGGGGGGCTTACAATGAGCAGTTCTTC
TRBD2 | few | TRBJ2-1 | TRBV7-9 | CASRQAPSGSYNEQFF | TGTGCCAGCAGGCAAGCCCCTAGCGGCTCCTACAATGAGCAGTTCTTC
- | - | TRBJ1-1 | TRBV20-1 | CSARVTEAQGAGTEAFF | TGCAGTGCTAGAGTGACGGAGGCTCAGGGCGCTGGCACTGAAGCTTTCTTT
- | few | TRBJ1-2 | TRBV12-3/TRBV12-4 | CASNYPRVYGYTF | TGTGCCAGCAATTACCCCAGAGTTTATGGCTACACCTTC
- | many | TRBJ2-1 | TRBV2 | CASSVGQSSYNEQFF | TGTGCCAGCAGTGTCGGGCAGTCCTCCTACAATGAGCAGTTCTTC
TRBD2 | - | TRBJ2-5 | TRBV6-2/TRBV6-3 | CASSYPPAGYQETQYF | TGTGCCAGCAGTTACCCACCAGCGGGGTACCAAGAGACCCAGTACTTC
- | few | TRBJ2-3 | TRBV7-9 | CASSLLVGVADTQYF | TGTGCCAGCAGCTTACTTGTGGGTGTAGCAGATACGCAGTATTTT